This T cell receptor beta chain stems from a study of blood T cell repertoires in COVID-19. The V gene's germline CDR1 is SGHRS and CDR2 YFSETQ. The CDR3 covers 12 residues. The ends were cut back, 3 bases at V and 0 bases at J, with 4 bases in the middle. Repertoires were generated with immunoSEQ multiplex PCR, while TCRdb's copy carries only in-frame clones and drops some. The table shows 180,000 or so clones, with about 85% occurring only once. Sequencing input: peripheral blood. This TCR derives from a man aged 60 to 69 who had recovered from COVID-19. The chain carries TRBV5-1 and TRBJ2-7; D gene unclear. CDR3 residues: CASSSSSYEQYF. The DNA of the CDR3 is TGCGCCAGCAGCTCGAGCTCCTACGAGCAGTACTTC.